Below are 6 T cell receptor beta chains sequenced from a single sample in a study of T cells expressing NK-cell markers. TCRdb reprocessed the 5' RACE reads, with one entry per CDR3 protein and no DNA. This sample's clone table lists fewer than 400,000 distinct CDR3 sequences. The material sequenced was blood T cells: a sorted CD56 or NKG2C T cell subset, CD4+ or CD8+ T cells, or bulk PBMC T cells (not recorded which). These receptors were collected from a man aged 18-70 years in good health.

This rearrangement joins TRBV27 to TRBJ2-7; the TCRdb call, TRBD1, lacks DNA for checking. Germline CDR1 MNHEY, CDR2 SMNVEV (reference sequence). The CDR3 loop spans 15 amino acids. This CDR3 is CASSPDRAGKYEQYF.

J is TRBJ2-3 and V is TRBV12-3 or TRBV12-4; the TCRdb call, TRBD1, lacks DNA for checking. The CDR3 extends over 16 amino acids. CDR3 protein: CASSSTGTGQTDTQYF.

The rearrangement links TRBV20-1 to TRBJ2-1; TCRdb's assignment of TRBD2 cannot be checked, as there is no DNA. CDR3 length: 17 amino acids. The V gene's germline CDR1 is DFQATT and CDR2 SNEGSKA (reference sequence). CDR3 protein: CSARDRRLAEMYNEQFF.

This chain uses TRBV5-1 with TRBJ2-5; no DNA is available, so the TRBD2 call from TCRdb remains unchecked. The germline gives CDR1 SGHRS, CDR2 YFSETQ. The CDR3 spans 13 residues. The CDR3 is CASNLGTSGPQYF. Full variable domain (rest looked up from reference TRBV5-1 and TRBJ2-5): KAGVTQTPRYLIKTRGQQVTLSCSPISGHRSVSWYQQTPGQGLQFLFEYFSETQRNKGNFPGRFSGRQFSNSRSEMNVSTLELGDSALYLCASNLGTSGPQYFGPGTRLLVL.

The V call is TRBV7-2, the J call TRBJ1-2; TCRdb's D call, TRBD1, is unchecked because there is no DNA. Germline loops: CDR1 SGHTA, CDR2 FQGNSA. The CDR3 extends over 16 amino acids. CDR3 amino acids: CASSLARGGDGNGYTF.

The rearrangement uses TRBV6-2 or TRBV6-3 and TRBJ2-7; TCRdb's D call of TRBD1 is untestable without DNA. Germline lookup yields CDR1 MNHEY and CDR2 SVGEGT. The CDR3 has 15 residues. CDR3 protein: CASRPSGTGSYEQYF.